This TCR beta chain was captured by sequencing in a study of OX40 agonist ivuxolimab in advanced cancers. The CDR3 extends over 15 amino acids. Germline V gene sequence: CDR1 SGHAT, CDR2 FQNNGV. The trim removed 5 bases at V and 5 bases at J, leaving 4 bases unmatched. Sequencing was performed with immunoSEQ multiplex PCR; in TCRdb, only in-frame clones are kept and a portion is missing. The sample yields fewer than 75,000 clones, 88% seen once. The chain has TRBV11-2 and TRBJ1-6; 9 positions agree with TRBD1. The sequence was obtained from an adult with an advanced solid tumor such as melanoma, head and neck, liver or kidney cancer. The sequences come from CD4+ or CD8+ T cells sorted from blood, collected in a trial of the OX40 agonist ivuxolimab. CDR3 protein: CASSPRTGDNSPLHF. CDR3 bases: TGTGCCAGCAGCCCGCGGACAGGGGATAATTCACCCCTCCACTTT.